Following are 19 T cell receptor beta chains from one sample sequenced in a study of control samples from healthy donors and cancer patients. Here immunoSEQ multiplex PCR was the method, and the copy in TCRdb shows in-frame clones only, minus some. The sample has about 59,000 clones, 92% seen once. Sequenced input: PBMCs. The receptors shown here come from a man aged 35-49 years with colorectal cancer.

The chain couples TRBV18 to TRBJ1-2; D possibly corresponds to TRBD1 (5 bases). Trimming shortened V by 2 bases and J by 8 bases, and 12 bases separated the two germline ends. This CDR3 region has 13 residues. CDR1 and CDR2 (germline): KGHSH, LQKENI. CDR3 in amino acids: CASSPGQRRGYTF. In nucleotides, the CDR3 is TGTGCCAGCTCACCAGGACAAAGAAGGGGCTACACCTTC.

The chain is built from TRBV5-1 and TRBJ1-3; D ambiguous. Trimming took off 3 bases at V and 0 bases at J, with 7 bases between the two ends. The CDR3 runs to 14 residues. CDR1 and CDR2 (germline): SGHRS, YFSETQ. CDR3 nucleotides: TGCGCCAGCAGCTCAACAAGCTCTGGAAACACCATATATTTT. Translated, it gives CASSSTSSGNTIYF.

V gene TRBV5-4 combines with J gene TRBJ1-6; the D gene is possibly TRBD1 (5 bases). V lost 3 bases to trimming and J lost 9 bases, with 16 bases between them. Germline V gives CDR1 SGHNT, CDR2 YYREEE (reference sequence). The CDR3 extends over 15 amino acids. The CDR3 is CASSSQRGDFSPLHF. The DNA of the CDR3 is TGTGCCAGCAGCTCCCAACGGGGCGACTTTTCACCCCTCCACTTT.

The CDR3 loop reads CASSLGSRTANTGELFF. In nucleotides, the CDR3 is TGTGCCAGCAGCTTAGGTAGCCGGACCGCGAACACCGGGGAGCTGTTTTTT. The genes are TRBV7-6 and TRBJ2-2; D call uncertain. V was shortened by 1 base and J by 0 bases, with 12 bases between the two germline ends. Germline CDR1 SGHVS, CDR2 FNYEAQ. The CDR3 sequence is 17 residues long.

V gene TRBV2 combines with J gene TRBJ1-1; D possibly corresponds to TRBD1 (5 bases). V lost 7 bases and J 1 base, leaving 16 bases between the germline ends. Germline-derived CDR1 and CDR2 are SNHLY and FYNNEI. CDR3 length: 15 residues. The CDR3 nucleotides read TGTGCCAGCACCCGGACAATGGGACCGAACACTGAAGCTTTCTTT. Translated, it gives CASTRTMGPNTEAFF.

This chain uses TRBV2 with TRBJ2-7, with TRBD2 matching 12 bases. CDR1 and CDR2 (germline): SNHLY, FYNNEI. The CDR3 length is 14 residues. Losses at the gene ends were 6 bases for V and 2 bases for J; bases not matched to a gene: 2. The CDR3 loop reads CASRRLAGAYEQYF. The DNA for the CDR3 is TGTGCCAGCAGACGACTAGCGGGGGCCTACGAGCAGTACTTC.

The gene calls are TRBV15 and TRBJ2-5; the match to TRBD2 covers 7 bases. J was trimmed by 5 bases and V by 3 bases; bases with no gene match: 12. The CDR3 runs 16 residues. Germline CDR1 is LNHNV and CDR2 is YYDKDF (reference sequence). The CDR3 DNA is TGTGCCACCAGCAGTAAGGCGGGGGAGGTCACGGAGACCCAGTACTTC. Translated: CATSSKAGEVTETQYF.

This clone was seen a few times. The chain has TRBV5-1 and TRBJ1-2; 7 bases line up with TRBD1. The CDR3 is 16 residues long. The junction had 11 bases not matched to a gene; V was cut back by 1 base and J by 5 bases. Germline CDR1 SGHRS, CDR2 YFSETQ. The CDR3 loop reads CASSLRPGTVAYGYTF. The CDR3 DNA reads as TGCGCCAGCAGCTTGCGACCAGGGACAGTTGCTTATGGCTACACCTTC.

This clone was seen a few times. The V and J genes are TRBV28 and TRBJ1-5; D remains ambiguous. Trimming took 6 bases from V and 4 from J, leaving 7 bases between them. Per the germline V gene, CDR1 is MDHEN and CDR2 is SYDVKM. The CDR3 spans 12 residues. CDR3 region: CASSLNNQPQHF. CDR3 DNA sequence: TGTGCCAGCAGCCTGAATAATCAGCCCCAGCATTTT.

This chain connects TRBV21-1 to TRBJ1-2; the D call of TRBD1 is as the table states it, not checked on the DNA. TRBV21-1 is an annotated pseudogene. The CDR3 totals 15 residues. The CDR3 region is CASSNTGHLGGGYTF. In DNA, the CDR3 is TGTGCCAGCAGCAATACAGGACACCTAGGGGGTGGCTACACCTTC.

V is TRBV12-3 or TRBV12-4 and J is TRBJ1-3; no definite D call. The ends were cut back, 5 bases at V and 0 bases at J, with 5 bases in the middle. CDR3 length: 13 residues. CDR3 bases: TGTGCCAGCAGTCCTCGCTCTGGAAACACCATATATTTT. It specifies CASSPRSGNTIYF.

This chain joins TRBV12-3 or TRBV12-4 and TRBJ1-4, with TRBD1 matching 8 bases. The CDR3 extends over 13 amino acids. Unmatched junction bases numbered 9, after V lost 11 bases and J lost 7 bases. CDR3 nucleotide sequence: TGTGCCTGCGGACAGGGAATGGGTGAAAAACTGTTTTTT. Protein product: CACGQGMGEKLFF.

V gene TRBV6-6 combines with J gene TRBJ1-5; D may be TRBD1 (6 bases). The length of the CDR3 is 14 residues. Germline CDR1 is MNHNY and CDR2 is SVGAGI (reference sequence). V was clipped by 5 bases and J by 5 bases, with 13 bases between them. The CDR3 reads CASSPTGYYQPQHF. DNA of the CDR3: TGTGCCAGCAGTCCTACAGGGTATTATCAGCCCCAGCATTTT.

The rearrangement links TRBV6-5 to TRBJ2-7, with a possible D match to TRBD1 (5 bases). Germline V gives CDR1 MNHEY, CDR2 SVGAGI. Trimming removed 5 bases at V and 5 bases at J, with 19 bases between. CDR3 size: 15 residues. CDR3 sequence reads: CASSNPGKGIHEQYF. CDR3 bases: TGTGCCAGCAGTAATCCAGGGAAGGGGATCCACGAGCAGTACTTC.

The rearrangement uses TRBV5-6 and TRBJ2-5, with D possibly matching TRBD1 (6 bases). The CDR3 extends over 18 amino acids. The V end lost 1 base, the J end lost 1 base, and 20 bases lay between the germline ends. Germline V gene data show CDR1 as SGHDT and CDR2 as YYEEEE. DNA for the CDR3: TGTGCCAGCAGCTTGTATTGGGGCACAGGGTTTATCCAAGAGACCCAGTACTTC. This encodes CASSLYWGTGFIQETQYF.

This sequence joins TRBV7-2 and TRBJ1-5; no reliable D call. Germline CDR1 SGHTA, CDR2 FQGNSA. V was trimmed by 1 base and J by 6 bases, leaving 7 bases between them. The CDR3 is made up of 13 amino acids. CDR3 loop: CASSLGLGQPQHF. The CDR3 nucleotides read TGTGCCAGCAGCTTAGGGCTCGGTCAGCCCCAGCATTTT.

This chain links TRBV3-1 (or the pseudogene TRBV3-2) with TRBJ2-2; 7 bases are a match to TRBD1. Germline V gene lookup returns CDR1 LGHDT and CDR2 YNNKEL (reference sequence). There are 15 residues in the CDR3. V lost 7 bases, J lost 6 bases, and 11 bases stayed unmatched. CDR3 nucleotides: TGTGCCAGCAAACCAATGTGGCAGGGGGCCGGGGAGCTGTTTTTT. Protein product: CASKPMWQGAGELFF.

The V gene is TRBV2, the J gene TRBJ2-6; possible D gene TRBD1, 6 bases. Deletions cut 11 bases from V and 2 bases from J, with 16 bases between. This CDR3 contains 15 residues. Germline lookup yields CDR1 SNHLY and CDR2 FYNNEI. CDR3: CAGSTGFTGANVLTF. Here the CDR3 DNA reads TGTGCCGGATCCACAGGGTTCACTGGGGCCAACGTCCTGACTTTC.

This clone was counted only a few times. The chain employs TRBV9 and TRBJ1-5, with D maybe TRBD1 (5 bases). Between the trimmed V and J ends, which lost 4 bases and 0 bases, there was a span of 11 bases. CDR1 is SGDLS and CDR2 is YYNGEE in the germline V gene. This CDR3 has 15 amino acids. The CDR3 sequence: CASSPRGSSNQPQHF. As DNA, the CDR3 is TGTGCCAGCAGCCCCCGGGGGAGTAGCAATCAGCCCCAGCATTTT.